The clone carrying this T cell receptor (beta chain) was picked up a small number of times. Its antigen is as yet unknown. The record originates from a study of beta chain features in type 1 diabetes. Study-wide points: Type 1 diabetes patients had TCRB CDR3s that were shorter (moderately but significantly so) in all four CD4+ subsets.

The whole isolated RNA underwent reverse transcription, so sequencing captured expressed TCRB transcripts. Sequencing used immunoSEQ multiplex PCR; TCRdb keeps in-frame clones, though not all of them. Among 300,000 to 350,000 clones listed, approximately 13% were seen once. The sequence was obtained from a woman under 30 with type 1 diabetes. The sample taken for sequencing was naive CD4+ T cells from blood.

The CDR3 region is CASSFDTPQETQYF. CDR3 nucleotide sequence: TGTGCCAGCAGTTTCGACACTCCTCAAGAGACCCAGTACTTC. This chain connects TRBV28 to TRBJ2-5; D is unresolved. Between the trimmed V and J ends, which lost 3 bases and 2 bases, there was a span of 10 bases. This CDR3 spans 14 amino acids. The germline gives CDR1 MDHEN, CDR2 SYDVKM.